This is a list of T cell receptor beta chains from one sample in a study of T cells in Graves' hyperthyroidism and ophthalmopathy. TCRdb passed the multiplex PCR reads through MiXCR, listing each CDR3 protein once. The sample records roughly 570,000 distinct CDR3 sequences, roughly 46% being singletons. The sequencing sample was made of peripheral blood or thyroid tissue (not recorded which). These TCRs come from a woman aged 18-29 years with Graves' hyperthyroidism. Each CDR3 is given with its conserved first and last residue. D genes are given only for firm matches. Size values are once, few and many counts, or a class for expanded clones, and some rows have none.

V: TRBV10-3
J: TRBJ1-3
size: NA
D: NA
CDR3: CAIRGDGTGGNTIYF
DNA: TGTGCCATCAGGGGAGACGGAACGGGGGGAAACACCATATATTTT

V: TRBV7-8
J: TRBJ1-3
size: NA
D: TRBD1
CDR3: CASSSGQPRNTIYF
DNA: TGTGCCAGCAGCTCGGGACAGCCAAGAAACACCATATATTTT

V: TRBV20-1
J: TRBJ2-3
size: NA
D: TRBD2
CDR3: CSARDYTSGSDTQYF
DNA: TGCAGTGCTAGAGATTACACTAGCGGATCGGATACGCAGTATTTT

V: TRBV6-5
J: TRBJ1-1
size: many
D: NA
CDR3: CASSYEGPGTEAFF
DNA: TGTGCCAGCAGTTACGAGGGGCCCGGCACTGAAGCTTTCTTT

V: TRBV12-3/TRBV12-4
J: TRBJ2-7
size: NA
D: NA
CDR3: CASTRLGGYF
DNA: TGTGCCAGCACCAGGCTCGGGGGGTACTTC

V: TRBV20-1
J: TRBJ1-5
size: NA
D: NA
CDR3: CSARGLRDAEPQHF
DNA: TGCAGTGCTAGAGGACTTCGGGACGCAGAGCCCCAGCATTTT

V: TRBV6-2/TRBV6-3
J: TRBJ1-2
size: many
D: NA
CDR3: CASSYAARFTYGYTF
DNA: TGTGCCAGCAGTTACGCCGCGAGGTTCACCTATGGCTACACCTTC

V: TRBV20-1
J: TRBJ2-7
size: NA
D: TRBD2
CDR3: CSARDVLAGVFSYEQYF
DNA: TGCAGTGCTAGAGACGTCCTAGCGGGAGTGTTCTCCTACGAGCAGTACTTC

V: TRBV4-2
J: TRBJ1-3
size: NA
D: NA
CDR3: CASSQEKGHFSGNTIYF
DNA: TGTGCCAGCAGCCAAGAAAAGGGCCATTTCTCTGGAAACACCATATATTTT

V: TRBV10-3
J: TRBJ2-7
size: many
D: NA
CDR3: CAISESLQRLGLLRRHEQYF
DNA: TGTGCCATCAGTGAGTCACTACAAAGACTTGGTCTCCTTAGGAGGCACGAGCAGTACTTC

V: TRBV20-1
J: TRBJ2-1
size: NA
D: NA
CDR3: CSARGWRDPDEQFF
DNA: TGCAGTGCTAGGGGGTGGCGGGACCCTGATGAGCAGTTCTTC

V: TRBV29-1
J: TRBJ2-5
size: NA
D: NA
CDR3: CSVRAGQQETQYF
DNA: TGCAGCGTTAGGGCAGGACAGCAAGAGACCCAGTACTTC

V: TRBV2
J: TRBJ2-2
size: many
D: TRBD2
CDR3: CASTLTPGLHTGELFF
DNA: TGTGCCAGCACACTAACCCCGGGACTACACACCGGGGAGCTGTTTTTT

V: TRBV2
J: TRBJ2-5
size: NA
D: NA
CDR3: CASSPTGFQETQYF
DNA: TGTGCCAGCAGCCCGACAGGATTTCAAGAGACCCAGTACTTC

V: TRBV6-1
J: TRBJ2-2
size: NA
D: TRBD2
CDR3: CASSEGAGVGTGELFF
DNA: TGTGCCAGCAGTGAAGGGGCGGGAGTGGGCACCGGGGAGCTGTTTTTT

V: TRBV6-4
J: TRBJ1-2
size: many
D: NA
CDR3: CASSDSAEAAGYTF
DNA: TGTGCCAGCAGTGACTCGGCGGAGGCGGCGGGCTACACCTTC

V: TRBV2
J: TRBJ1-6
size: NA
D: NA
CDR3: CASSVQGSPLHF
DNA: TGTGCCAGCAGTGTCCAGGGTTCACCCCTCCACTTT

V: TRBV6-1
J: TRBJ2-7
size: many
D: NA
CDR3: CASSEGDSSYEQYF
DNA: TGTGCCAGCAGTGAAGGAGACAGCTCCTACGAGCAGTACTTC

V: TRBV12-3/TRBV12-4
J: TRBJ2-5
size: many
D: TRBD1
CDR3: CASSFDRAETQYF
DNA: TGTGCCAGCAGTTTCGACAGGGCGGAGACCCAGTACTTC

V: TRBV20-1
J: TRBJ2-7
size: many
D: TRBD2
CDR3: CSARDFKRETYEQYF
DNA: TGCAGTGCTAGAGATTTTAAGCGGGAAACCTACGAGCAGTACTTC